The rows below give T cell receptor beta chains drawn from one sample of a study of T-cell reconstitution after alpha-beta-depleted transplantation in children. TCRdb analysed the PCR reads with MiXCR anew, one entry per CDR3 protein. The sample holds 300,000 to 400,000 distinct CDR3 sequences; roughly 16% are singletons and the top ten take roughly two fifths. The starting material was PBMCs, mostly from graft donor cells, obtained 360 days after TCRalphabeta/CD19-depleted stem cell transplant. The receptors shown here come from a male patient aged 2-9 years who had a stem cell transplant for acute lymphoblastic leukemia, so the T cells may come from the graft donor. CDR3s include the opening cysteine and the closing phenylalanine or tryptophan. The D gene is left open where the match is weak. The size field is filled for only some rows; it gives once, few, many or a size class.

V,size,J,D,DNA,CDR3
TRBV29-1,.,TRBJ1-2,.,TGCAGCGGGCAGTCCGGTTATGGCTACACCTTC,CSGQSGYGYTF
TRBV6-1,.,TRBJ2-7,TRBD2,TGTGCCAGCAGTCTTAGCGGGAGTCGGGACGAGCAGTACTTC,CASSLSGSRDEQYF
TRBV4-2,few,TRBJ1-1,.,TGTGCCAGCAGCCAGCAACGGGTGAACACTGAAGCTTTCTTT,CASSQQRVNTEAFF
TRBV25-1,.,TRBJ2-7,.,TGTGCCAGCAGTGACGTTACTTCCACAGCCTACGAGCAGTACTTC,CASSDVTSTAYEQYF
TRBV10-3,once,TRBJ2-5,TRBD1,TGTGCCATCAGCGGACAGGGGACGGGAGAGACCCAGTACTTC,CAISGQGTGETQYF
TRBV9,many,TRBJ1-6,.,TGTGCCAGCAGCGTAGCACCCGGTAGGGATTCACCCCTCCACTTT,CASSVAPGRDSPLHF
TRBV28,few,TRBJ2-3,TRBD1,TGTGCCAGCCCCCCCGACAGGGTATATACAGATACGCAGTATTTT,CASPPDRVYTDTQYF
TRBV7-9,.,TRBJ2-5,TRBD2,TGTGCCAGCAGCCCAAGACCCGGGGGGGCAGAGACCCAGTACTTC,CASSPRPGGAETQYF
TRBV5-8,.,TRBJ1-5,.,TGTGCCAGCAGCTCTTACTATAGCAATCAGCCCCAGCATTTT,CASSSYYSNQPQHF
TRBV7-9,.,TRBJ2-1,.,TGTGCCAGCAGCTTACGGCGGAATTCCTACAATGAGCAGTTCTTC,CASSLRRNSYNEQFF
TRBV20-1,.,TRBJ2-1,TRBD2,TGCAGTGCTAGAGGTGAGCGGGAGGGCCTCAATGAGCAGTTCTTC,CSARGEREGLNEQFF
TRBV30,.,TRBJ2-1,.,TGTGCCATGGGTGAGCAGTTCTTC,CAMGEQFF
TRBV5-1,.,TRBJ2-6,.,TGCGCCAGCAGCTTGAGGCGATCTGGGGCCAACGTCCTGACTTTC,CASSLRRSGANVLTF
TRBV12-3/TRBV12-4,many,TRBJ2-4,.,TGTGCCAGCAGCGCGGATCCGAGGAGGGTCAAAAACATTCAGTACTTC,CASSADPRRVKNIQYF
TRBV5-1,.,TRBJ1-2,.,TGCGCCAGCAGCTTGGGGGACACCGTGTCAGGCTATGGCTACACCTTC,CASSLGDTVSGYGYTF
TRBV5-5,.,TRBJ2-5,.,TGTGCCAGCAGCTTAACGACAGATCCCCGACGAGAGACCCAGTACTTC,CASSLTTDPRRETQYF
TRBV10-3,few,TRBJ2-5,.,TGTGCCATCAGTGAGTCGATAGGCGGGCCGAACGTGGAGACCCAGTACTTC,CAISESIGGPNVETQYF
TRBV20-1,few,TRBJ2-7,.,TGCAGTGCCACGATGGAGTCCTACGAGCAGTACTTC,CSATMESYEQYF
TRBV27,many,TRBJ2-4,.,TGTGCCAGCAGTTTATCACTACGGCTAGCCAAAAACATTCAGTACTTC,CASSLSLRLAKNIQYF
TRBV5-1,few,TRBJ2-1,TRBD2,TGCGCCAGCAGCTTGGAACCGGGTAGCGGGAGGGGCTTCAATGAGCAGTTCTTC,CASSLEPGSGRGFNEQFF
TRBV5-1,.,TRBJ2-7,.,TGCGCCAGCAGCTACTCTAGCGCCAGCTCCTACGAGCAGTACTTC,CASSYSSASSYEQYF
TRBV4-1,.,TRBJ1-4,TRBD1,TGCGCCAGCAGCCAAGACCCGGGACAGGGACGAGAAAAACTGTTTTTT,CASSQDPGQGREKLFF
TRBV28,.,TRBJ2-4,.,TGTGCCAGCAGTTTATTGGTGGGAGCCAAAAACATTCAGTACTTC,CASSLLVGAKNIQYF
TRBV12-3/TRBV12-4,many,TRBJ1-1,.,TGTGCCAGCAGCCTGGGGACTGAAGCTTTCTTT,CASSLGTEAFF
TRBV6-2/TRBV6-3,few,TRBJ2-1,.,TGTGCCAGCAGTTCCATTGTGGGAGAGTTTACGCTCTCCACGGATGAGCAGTTCTTC,CASSSIVGEFTLSTDEQFF
TRBV6-2/TRBV6-3,.,TRBJ2-1,TRBD2,TGTGCCAGCAGCGGTAGCGGGAGAACGTTCTACAATGAGCAGTTCTTC,CASSGSGRTFYNEQFF
TRBV29-1,once,TRBJ2-5,TRBD2,TGCAGCGTTGAAGTTCCTAGCGGGAGGCCCGGAGAGACCCAGTACTTC,CSVEVPSGRPGETQYF
TRBV10-2,.,TRBJ1-1,TRBD1,TGCGCCAGCCTAAGTCGCAGGGGGCGGCTTGAAGCTTTCTTT,CASLSRRGRLEAFF
TRBV6-5,.,TRBJ1-2,TRBD1,TGTGCCAGCAGTTCGACAGGGGGCGGCTACACCTTC,CASSSTGGGYTF
TRBV29-1,.,TRBJ2-7,.,TGCAGCGTTGAATTGACAGAGAGCTCCTACGAGCAGTACTTC,CSVELTESSYEQYF
TRBV5-1,.,TRBJ2-4,.,TGCGCCAGCAGCTTGGGGGCCCAGATAAACATTCAGTACTTC,CASSLGAQINIQYF
TRBV12-5,few,TRBJ2-2,.,TGTGCTAGTGACCGGTGTAGGGGGGACACCGGGGAGCTGTTTTTT,CASDRCRGDTGELFF
TRBV4-3,.,TRBJ2-7,.,TGCGCCAGCAGCCAGAGTGTCCAGACTGGTTACGAGCAGTACTTC,CASSQSVQTGYEQYF
TRBV20-1,.,TRBJ2-5,.,TGCAGTGCTCCCCGACTAGGGGGTCATGAGACCCAGTACTTC,CSAPRLGGHETQYF
TRBV12-3/TRBV12-4,.,TRBJ2-2,TRBD2,TGTGCCAGCAATTTCGAAGCGGGAACGAACACCGGGGAGCTGTTTTTT,CASNFEAGTNTGELFF
TRBV5-5,many,TRBJ2-7,.,TGTGCCAGCAGCTTGACTTTCTCCTACGAGCAGTACTTC,CASSLTFSYEQYF
TRBV28,many,TRBJ2-2,.,TGTGCCAGCAGTATGTTCCAGATAAATTCGGGCGGGGAGCTGTTTTTT,CASSMFQINSGGELFF
TRBV5-1,.,TRBJ2-3,.,TGCGCCAGCAGCTTGTCTCTCCGGCCCCGCACAGATACGCAGTATTTT,CASSLSLRPRTDTQYF
TRBV4-1,few,TRBJ2-5,.,TGCGCCAGCAGCCAAGGGGCGCGGGTACAAGAGACCCAGTACTTC,CASSQGARVQETQYF
TRBV28,.,TRBJ1-1,TRBD1,TGTGCCAGCAGTTCTCGGGGACAGAGTGGCACTGAAGCTTTCTTT,CASSSRGQSGTEAFF
TRBV4-3,.,TRBJ2-3,TRBD2,TGCGCCAGCAGCCAAGGACTAGCGGGAGGGAAATCAGATACGCAGTATTTT,CASSQGLAGGKSDTQYF
TRBV24-1,few,TRBJ2-2,TRBD1,TGTGCCACCAGTGATCCCGGGACAGGGGGCCGGGAGCTGTTTTTT,CATSDPGTGGRELFF
TRBV11-2,.,TRBJ1-2,TRBD1,TGTGCCAGCAGCCGACCGACAGGGGCTGTCTATGGCTACACCTTC,CASSRPTGAVYGYTF
TRBV5-1,few,TRBJ2-7,TRBD2,TGCGCCAGCAGCTTGCCAGGGAGGGAAACCTACGAGCAGTACTTC,CASSLPGRETYEQYF
TRBV6-1,few,TRBJ2-3,.,TGTGCCACCCGGGTAGCGACCCGCACAGATACGCAGTATTTT,CATRVATRTDTQYF
TRBV12-3/TRBV12-4,few,TRBJ2-5,.,TGTGCCAGCAGTCCTAGTGACTTTGGGCAGCCCAACCAAGAGACCCAGTACTTC,CASSPSDFGQPNQETQYF
TRBV12-2,.,TRBJ2-5,.,TGTGCAAGTCGTCCTCAGGGGGGAGGGGAGACCCAGTACTTC,CASRPQGGGETQYF
TRBV7-9,many,TRBJ2-1,.,TGTGCCAGCAGCTTAGCGCTTCAGGATGAGCAGTTCTTC,CASSLALQDEQFF
TRBV6-2/TRBV6-3,.,TRBJ2-1,TRBD1,TGTGCCAGCAGTTTAGCGGGACAGGGGATCCTGTACAATGAGCAGTTCTTC,CASSLAGQGILYNEQFF